What follows describes a single T cell receptor beta chain. Antigen specificity is unknown. This sample was taken from a study of cytomegalovirus exposure and HLA in healthy donors. Whole-study results and caveats: A later analysis linked roughly 17,000 TCR beta sequences to HLA alleles at 0.05 false discovery rate.

The PCR ran on 60 Vbeta and 13 Jbeta primers. TCRdb's table, derived via immunoSEQ multiplex PCR, lists solely in-frame clones and lacks some. Counted here are 110,000 to 150,000 clones, around 75% occurring once; the ten biggest clones make up around 4%. Germline trimming cut 0 bases from V and 0 bases from J; bases unmatched to any gene: 6. CDR1 is SQVTM and CDR2 is ANQGSEA in the germline V gene. The CDR3 covers 16 residues. Sampled while nominally healthy, donors likely had unrecorded immune exposures. The specimen sequenced was PBMCs. This receptor was identified in a man aged 60 to 75 in good health and CMV-seronegative. The rearrangement uses TRBV29-1 and TRBJ2-7; 9 bases line up with TRBD1. CDR3 sequence reads: CSVEDTGTGSSYEQYF. CDR3 DNA: TGCAGCGTTGAAGACACCGGGACAGGGAGCTCCTACGAGCAGTACTTC.